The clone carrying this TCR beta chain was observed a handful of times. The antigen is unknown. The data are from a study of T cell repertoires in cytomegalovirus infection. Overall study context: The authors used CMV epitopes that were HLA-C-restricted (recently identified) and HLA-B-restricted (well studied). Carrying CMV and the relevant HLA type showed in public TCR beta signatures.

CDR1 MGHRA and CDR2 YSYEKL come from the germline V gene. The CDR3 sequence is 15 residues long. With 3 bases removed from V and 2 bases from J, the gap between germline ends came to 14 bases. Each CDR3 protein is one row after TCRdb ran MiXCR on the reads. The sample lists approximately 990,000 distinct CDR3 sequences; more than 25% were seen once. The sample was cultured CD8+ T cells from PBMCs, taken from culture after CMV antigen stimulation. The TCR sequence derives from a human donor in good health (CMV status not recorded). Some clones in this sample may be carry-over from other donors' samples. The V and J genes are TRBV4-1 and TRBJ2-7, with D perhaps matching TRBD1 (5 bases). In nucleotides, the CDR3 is TGCGCCAGCAGCCATGGGGCAGGTGTCACCTACGAGCAGTACTTC. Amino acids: CASSHGAGVTYEQYF.